Below are 15 T cell receptor beta chains sequenced from a single sample in a study of shared clonotypes between healthy human individuals. TCRdb keeps only in-frame clones here, not all; method: immunoSEQ multiplex PCR. This sample yields fewer than 650,000 clones, of which 76% are seen a single time; 13% belongs to the top ten. What was sequenced was PBMCs. These receptor sequences come from a woman between 40 and 55 years old in good health. Some clones in this sample may be carry-over from other donors' samples.

V is TRBV7-6 and J is TRBJ2-1; possible D gene TRBD2, 5 bases. This CDR3 has 14 residues. Trimming left V 1 base short and J 7 bases short, with 11 bases between. Looked up from germline, CDR1 is SGHVS and CDR2 is FNYEAQ. The CDR3 DNA reads TGTGCCAGCAGCTTAGGGCTAGCCGTGAATGAGCAGTTCTTC. It encodes CASSLGLAVNEQFF.

In this sample, this clone turned up a few times. V is TRBV27 and J is TRBJ2-7, with TRBD2 identical over 9 bases. Germline loops: CDR1 MNHEY, CDR2 SMNVEV (reference sequence). The length of the CDR3 is 13 residues. Unmatched junction bases numbered 4, after V lost 8 bases and J lost 2 bases. CDR3 coding DNA: TGTGCCAGCGGACTAGCGAGGGCCTACGAGCAGTACTTC. Translating it yields CASGLARAYEQYF.

The J gene is TRBJ1-1, the V gene TRBV7-9; 8 nucleotides agree with TRBD1. This CDR3 spans 15 amino acids. V dropped 4 bases and J dropped 1; count of bases not matched to a gene: 5. Per the germline V gene, CDR1 is SEHNR and CDR2 is FQNEAQ (reference sequence). CDR3 sequence: CASSWLTGANTEAFF. CDR3 coding DNA: TGTGCCAGCAGCTGGCTGACAGGGGCGAACACTGAAGCTTTCTTT. The full variable domain, completed using reference TRBV7-9 and TRBJ1-1, is DTGVSQNPRHKITKRGQNVTFRCDPISEHNRLYWYRQTLGQGPEFLTYFQNEAQLEKSRLLSDRFSAERPKGSFSTLEIQRTEQGDSAMYLCASSWLTGANTEAFFGQGTRLTVV.

CDR3 bases: TGTGCCAGCTCACCAATGGCTAGCGGGAGGCCACGTGGGGAGCAGTACTTC. Amino acids: CASSPMASGRPRGEQYF. The chain carries TRBV18 and TRBJ2-7; 11 bases are a match to TRBD2. The CDR3 extends over 17 amino acids. V gave up 2 bases and J gave up 7 bases; unmatched junction bases: 13. Germline CDR1 KGHSH, CDR2 LQKENI.

At least ten counts were recorded for this clone. The same CDR3 arises from other DNA sequences in this sample as well. The chain combines TRBV4-2 with TRBJ2-7; D may be TRBD1 or TRBD2 (5 bases each). V was cut by 1 base and J by 0 bases, with 19 bases left in between. CDR3 length equals 18 residues. Germline V gene lookup returns CDR1 LGHNA and CDR2 YNFKEQ. The CDR3 loop reads CASSQGPPGTSISYEQYF. The CDR3 region has the DNA TGTGCCAGCAGCCAAGGTCCCCCCGGGACCTCGATCTCCTACGAGCAGTACTTC.

V usage is TRBV28 and J usage is TRBJ1-1; 7 bases agree with TRBD1. The CDR3 totals 16 residues. Germline V gives CDR1 MDHEN, CDR2 SYDVKM. The J segment lost 0 bases and the V segment lost 5 bases, leaving 9 bases of the junction unmatched. CDR3 nucleotide sequence: TGTGCCAGCAGTGAGAACAGGGGAGGGATGAACACTGAAGCTTTCTTT. It specifies CASSENRGGMNTEAFF.

V usage is TRBV28 and J usage is TRBJ2-1; D may correspond to TRBD1 or TRBD2 (5 bases each). Trimming shortened V by 7 bases and J by 4 bases, and 20 bases separated the two germline ends. The CDR3 extends over 16 amino acids. CDR1 MDHEN and CDR2 SYDVKM come from the germline V gene. CDR3 bases: TGTGCCAGCACCTCCTTCGGGGCAGTAGGATACAATGAGCAGTTCTTC. It encodes CASTSFGAVGYNEQFF.

The J gene is TRBJ1-4, the V gene TRBV5-1; D is possibly TRBD1 (5 bases). Germline CDR1 is SGHRS and CDR2 is YFSETQ. V was trimmed by 0 bases and J by 6 bases, leaving 9 bases between them. CDR3 length: 14 residues. The CDR3 nucleotides read TGCGCCAGCAGCTTGGAGGGACTCGATGAAAAACTGTTTTTT. Translated, it gives CASSLEGLDEKLFF.

The chain joins TRBV5-1 to TRBJ2-5; 7 bases fit TRBD1. This CDR3 spans 15 amino acids. V shed 5 bases, J shed 4 bases, and the junction held 11 bases outside the gene matches. From germline, CDR1 is SGHRS and CDR2 YFSETQ. DNA of the CDR3: TGCGCCAGCAGTCTGAAGGGGGCCAGGGGAGAGACCCAGTACTTC. Amino acids: CASSLKGARGETQYF.

This chain links TRBV14 with TRBJ2-3, with 8 bases fitting TRBD2. In germline, CDR1 is SGHDN, CDR2 FVKESK. The CDR3 covers 16 residues. V trimming: 3 bases; J trimming: 4 bases; junction bases outside the gene matches: 9. This CDR3 reads CASSQVLAVGADTQYF. The CDR3 DNA is TGTGCCAGCAGCCAGGTACTAGCGGTCGGTGCAGATACGCAGTATTTT.

The chain carries TRBV18 and TRBJ1-2; the D is unclear. The V end was cut by 3 bases, the J end by 5 bases, with 7 bases between. This CDR3 is built from 12 residues. The V gene's germline CDR1 is KGHSH and CDR2 LQKENI. The CDR3 protein is CASSPFSYGYTF. The CDR3 nucleotides read TGTGCCAGCTCACCTTTCTCATATGGCTACACCTTC.

The chain combines TRBV27 with TRBJ2-3; the D gene is possibly TRBD2 (6 bases). From germline, CDR1 is MNHEY and CDR2 SMNVEV (reference sequence). This CDR3 has 16 residues. Deletions cut 5 bases from V and 2 bases from J, with 17 bases between. The CDR3 DNA sequence: TGTGCCAGCAGTCCGCCCGGCGCGGGAATCACAGATACGCAGTATTTT. This encodes CASSPPGAGITDTQYF.

The genes are TRBV7-2 and TRBJ1-5; D is possibly TRBD1 (5 bases). The CDR3 runs 18 residues. V was clipped by 1 base and J by 2 bases, with 18 bases between them. From germline, CDR1 is SGHTA and CDR2 FQGNSA. CDR3 DNA sequence: TGTGCCAGCAGCTTAGTTGCGGGGGGGTCGGGCGGCAATCAGCCCCAGCATTTT. It is translated as CASSLVAGGSGGNQPQHF.

The V and J genes are TRBV5-4 and TRBJ2-2; D is uncertain. V gave up 4 bases and J gave up 2 bases, with 12 bases separating them. This CDR3 spans 15 amino acids. Germline lookup yields CDR1 SGHNT and CDR2 YYREEE (reference sequence). CDR3 DNA sequence: TGTGCCAGCAGCCCTGCGACCGTAAACACCGGGGAGCTGTTTTTT. This encodes CASSPATVNTGELFF.

This clone was picked up a small number of times. The rearrangement uses TRBV28 and TRBJ1-4; no firm D call. Trimming took 4 bases from V and 0 from J, leaving 9 bases between them. This CDR3 contains 15 residues. Germline values: CDR1 MDHEN, CDR2 SYDVKM. The CDR3: CASSSSAATNEKLFF. The CDR3 region has the DNA TGTGCCAGCAGTTCCTCAGCTGCAACTAATGAAAAACTGTTTTTT.